This T cell receptor beta chain originates from a study of long-term antiretroviral therapy in people with HIV. For this clone: Antigen: not known.

The libraries were made with immunoSEQ v3.0 at survey level. This table comes from immunoSEQ multiplex PCR, and its TCRdb copy is limited to in-frame clones, with some not included. The table shows 25,000 to 40,000 clones, with roughly 96% occurring only once. This CDR3 comprises 15 residues. CDR1 is MNHEY, CDR2 SMNVEV, per germline (reference sequence). Trimming took off 5 bases at V and 4 bases at J, with 18 bases between the two ends. Whole-study results and caveats: Increased diversity was seen after ART, yet it remained lower than in transplant donor controls. Comparison with controls showed narrower CDR3 length ranges in HIV repertoires. Pre-ART-expanded clones dominated the repertoire at all time points.

This clonotype was sampled from a man aged 25 to 40 with HIV. The specimen was unsorted PBMCs, collected 6.5 to 6.6 years after starting antiretroviral therapy. The genes are TRBV27 and TRBJ2-7, with D possibly matching TRBD2 (5 bases). CDR3 DNA: TGTGCCAGCAGTCCTTTTGCGGGTGACCTATACGAGCAGTACTTC. Protein: CASSPFAGDLYEQYF.